This entry lists 13 T cell receptor beta chains sequenced from one sample in a study of vaccination and CD4 T cells after COVID-19. Treatment given: roughly 10-day PBMC culture with coronavirus spike peptide pools or control peptides (ViraFEST assay). Oncomine TCR Beta short-read sequencing was applied to DNA from cultured CD4+ T cells. From the PCR reads, TCRdb called clonotypes with MiXCR, one entry per CDR3 protein. The sample records approximately 20,000 distinct CDR3 sequences, about three quarters being singletons. Their antigens remain unidentified. Source: CD4+ T cells from blood, cultured in vitro, taken after SARS-CoV-2 vaccination. The receptors here all came from a human donor who received a COVID-19 vaccine.

This clonotype was seen a single time. V usage is TRBV19 and J usage is TRBJ2-1; D is undetermined. V lost 6 bases and J 1 base, leaving 13 bases between the germline ends. CDR1 and CDR2 (germline): LNHDA, SQIVND (reference sequence). The CDR3 runs 15 residues. CDR3 amino acids: CASRISSSSYNEQFF. The CDR3 DNA reads as TGTGCCAGTAGAATCAGTTCCTCGTCCTACAATGAGCAGTTCTTC.

The chain combines TRBV7-8 with TRBJ2-3, with D maybe TRBD2 (7 bases). This CDR3 spans 18 amino acids. Germline CDR1 and CDR2: SGHVS and FQNEAQ. V was pared by 9 bases and J by 3 bases, with 28 bases between. CDR3 sequence: CASSLGGAAPPPTDTQYF. The DNA of the CDR3 is TGTGCCAGTTCCCTAGGGGGGGCCGCACCCCCTCCGACAGATACGCAGTATTTT.

The chain uses TRBV7-3 and TRBJ1-1, with 7 bases identical to TRBD1. The V gene end was trimmed by 2 bases and the J gene end by 2 bases; junction bases not matched to a gene: 8. The CDR3 totals 16 residues. Germline CDR1 and CDR2: SGHTA and FQGTGA. The CDR3 spells CASSLSGNRGNTEAFF. In DNA, the CDR3 is TGTGCCAGCAGCTTATCGGGAAACAGGGGAAACACTGAAGCTTTCTTT.

This chain connects TRBV2 to TRBJ2-3; 7 bases map to TRBD1. J lost 3 bases, V lost 7 bases, and 10 bases had no gene match. Germline-derived CDR1 and CDR2 are SNHLY and FYNNEI. The CDR3 contains 15 residues. The CDR3 is CASTRDSGTTDTQYF. The CDR3 DNA reads TGTGCCAGCACGAGGGACAGCGGAACGACAGATACGCAGTATTTT.

This sequence joins TRBV30 and TRBJ2-7; TRBD1 aligns across 8 bases. Trimming at V came to 0 bases and at J to 3 bases, leaving 1 base not matched to a gene. This CDR3 has 13 residues. Germline values: CDR1 GTSNPN, CDR2 SVGIG (reference sequence). The DNA of the CDR3 is TGTGCCTGGAGTGTAGGACAGGGCTACGAGCAGTACTTC. This encodes CAWSVGQGYEQYF.

This rearrangement joins TRBV19 to TRBJ1-1; D might be TRBD1 (5 bases). This CDR3 contains 13 residues. V lost 6 bases, J lost 11 bases, and 19 bases lay in between. The germline V gene has CDR1 LNHDA and CDR2 SQIVND (reference sequence). The chain's CDR3 is CASSPIQGISAFF. CDR3 nucleotides: TGTGCCAGTAGCCCTATCCAGGGTATATCGGCTTTCTTT.

J is TRBJ1-1 and V is TRBV5-1; TRBD1 might be the D (6 bases). In germline, CDR1 is SGHRS, CDR2 YFSETQ. The CDR3 loop spans 14 amino acids. Trimming pared 7 bases from V and 0 bases from J, leaving 13 bases between. The CDR3: CASGAGTLNTEAFF. In DNA, the CDR3 is TGCGCCAGCGGGGCCGGGACACTGAACACTGAAGCTTTCTTT. Complete variable domain (other parts from reference TRBV5-1 and TRBJ1-1): KAGVTQTPRYLIKTRGQQVTLSCSPISGHRSVSWYQQTPGQGLQFLFEYFSETQRNKGNFPGRFSGRQFSNSRSEMNVSTLELGDSALYLCASGAGTLNTEAFFGQGTRLTVV.

The rearrangement joins TRBV6-5 to TRBJ2-5; possibly TRBD2 for D (6 bases). The CDR3 is made up of 14 amino acids. Germline CDR1 is MNHEY and CDR2 is SVGAGI. The V and J ends lost 3 bases and 7 bases respectively, with 15 bases between them. CDR3 in amino acids: CASSYMGSEGTQYF. CDR3 sequence (DNA): TGTGCCAGCAGTTATATGGGGTCGGAGGGGACCCAGTACTTC.

The chain employs TRBV24-1 and TRBJ1-5; TRBD1 matches 7 bases. Germline trimming cut 3 bases from V and 8 bases from J; bases unmatched to any gene: 6. Germline assignment: CDR1 KGHDR and CDR2 SFDVKD. The CDR3 contains 14 residues. The CDR3 DNA follows: TGTGCCACCAGTGATCGACAGGGTTGGGAGCCCCAGCATTTT. This sequence encodes CATSDRQGWEPQHF.

The V gene is TRBV15, the J gene TRBJ2-2; the match to TRBD1 covers 8 bases. The CDR3 is 15 residues long. The germline gives CDR1 LNHNV, CDR2 YYDKDF (reference sequence). The V and J ends lost 0 bases and 11 bases, in that order; junction bases with no gene match: 8. CDR3 in DNA: TGTGCCACCAGCAGAGACTTGCACAGGGGGAGTGAGCTGTTTTTT. This codes for CATSRDLHRGSELFF. Using reference TRBV15 and TRBJ2-2 for the parts outside the CDR3, the full variable domain is DAMVIQNPRYQVTQFGKPVTLSCSQTLNHNVMYWYQQKSSQAPKLLFHYYDKDFNNEADTPDNFQSRRPNTSFCFLDIRSPGLGDTAMYLCATSRDLHRGSELFFGEGSRLTVL.

The CDR3 region has the DNA TGTGCCACCAGTGATTCCAGGGAAAAGGGTGAAAAACTGTTTTTT. Residues: CATSDSREKGEKLFF. This sequence joins TRBV24-1 and TRBJ1-4; tentative D call: TRBD1 (5 bases). Germline V lookup: CDR1 KGHDR, CDR2 SFDVKD. This CDR3 contains 15 residues. Trimming left V 2 bases short and J 7 bases short, with 13 bases between.

Here the CDR3 reads CASSIRGLLGTEAFF. CDR3 coding DNA: TGTGCCAGTAGTATTAGGGGTCTCCTCGGCACTGAAGCTTTCTTT. V gene TRBV19 combines with J gene TRBJ1-1; possible D gene TRBD1, 5 bases. Between the trimmed V and J ends, which lost 3 bases and 4 bases, there was a span of 15 bases. Germline-derived CDR1 and CDR2 are LNHDA and SQIVND (reference sequence). This CDR3 is 15 amino acids long.

The chain uses TRBV20-1 and TRBJ1-6; D ambiguous. V was pared by 6 bases and J by 8 bases, with 17 bases between. Germline CDR1 DFQATT, CDR2 SNEGSKA (reference sequence). This CDR3 comprises 14 residues. CDR3 coding DNA: TGCAGTGCCCAGAAGGGAGCTAACTATTCACCCCTCCACTTT. The encoded protein is CSAQKGANYSPLHF.